This T cell receptor beta chain was sequenced in a study of neoadjuvant anti-PD-1 for oral cavity cancer. The overall study: Patients mostly received three to four biweekly nivolumab doses at 3 mg/kg before surgery. Non-progressing patients received a fourth nivolumab dose near day 43, then surgery on days 50-56. Study-level results: Treg/Th17 ratio rose with pretreatment blood and fell with post-treatment tumor TCRbeta clonality.

Time point: after neoadjuvant nivolumab, at surgical resection. Germline V gives CDR1 KGHSH, CDR2 LQKENI. The CDR3 is 13 residues long. Between the trimmed V and J ends, which lost 8 bases and 5 bases, there was a span of 15 bases. Details on this clone: Its antigen remains unknown.

Only in-frame clones appear in the TCRdb table, and some are missing; sequencing was by immunoSEQ multiplex PCR. Among 23,000 or so clones, under 30% were seen once, and the ten largest hold 15% to 20%. Sequencing was performed on tumor tissue, taken after nivolumab (anti-PD-1) treatment. The clonotype was recovered from a person between 40 and 79 years old with oral cavity squamous cell carcinoma. J is TRBJ1-1 and V is TRBV18; maybe TRBD1 (5 bases). The CDR3 sequence: CASQRGVETEAFF. In DNA, the CDR3 is TGTGCCAGCCAACGGGGGGTTGAGACTGAAGCTTTCTTT.